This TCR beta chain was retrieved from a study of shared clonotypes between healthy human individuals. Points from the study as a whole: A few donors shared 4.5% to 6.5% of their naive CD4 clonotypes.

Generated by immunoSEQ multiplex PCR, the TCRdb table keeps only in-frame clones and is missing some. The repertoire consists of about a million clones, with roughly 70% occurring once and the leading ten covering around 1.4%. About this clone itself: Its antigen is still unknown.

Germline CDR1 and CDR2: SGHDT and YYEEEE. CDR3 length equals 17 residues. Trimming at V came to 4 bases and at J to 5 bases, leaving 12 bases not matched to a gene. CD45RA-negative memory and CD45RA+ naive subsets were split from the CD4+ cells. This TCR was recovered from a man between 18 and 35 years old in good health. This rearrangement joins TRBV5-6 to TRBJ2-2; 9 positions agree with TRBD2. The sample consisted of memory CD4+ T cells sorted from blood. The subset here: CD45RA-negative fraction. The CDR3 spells CASSPEVSGRWTGELFF. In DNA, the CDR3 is TGTGCCAGCAGCCCTGAAGTTAGCGGGAGATGGACCGGGGAGCTGTTTTTT.